The 10 T cell receptor beta chains below were found in one sample sequenced in a study of identical twins. TCRdb recomputed calls from the 5' RACE reads with MiXCR, one row per CDR3 protein. The top ten clones hold 0.91% of a sample with 500,000 to 550,000 distinct CDR3 sequences, roughly a fifth of them seen once. This same sample was also taken into another study, of T cells expressing NK-cell markers.

Material: CD4+ T cells sorted from blood. All receptors come from a young woman in good health.

Only a few counts were recorded for this clonotype. The J gene is TRBJ2-5, the V gene TRBV5-1, with 9 bases lining up with TRBD2. Germline CDR1 SGHRS, CDR2 YFSETQ. J lost 7 bases, V lost 5 bases, and 12 bases had no gene match. The CDR3 consists of 15 residues. The CDR3 coding sequence is TGCGCCAGCAGTCAGGGACTAGCCGTACAGGGGACCCAGTACTTC. Protein product: CASSQGLAVQGTQYF. Full variable domain (missing parts from reference TRBV5-1 and TRBJ2-5): KAGVTQTPRYLIKTRGQQVTLSCSPISGHRSVSWYQQTPGQGLQFLFEYFSETQRNKGNFPGRFSGRQFSNSRSEMNVSTLELGDSALYLCASSQGLAVQGTQYFGPGTRLLVL.

The rearrangement links TRBV15 to TRBJ1-1; the D gene is possibly TRBD1 (5 bases). This CDR3 has 12 residues. V was cut by 2 bases and J by 7 bases, with 8 bases left in between. Germline CDR1 and CDR2: LNHNV and YYDKDF (reference sequence). CDR3: CATSRTGLEAFF. CDR3 nucleotide sequence: TGTGCCACCAGCAGAACAGGACTTGAAGCTTTCTTT.

The CDR3 protein is CASSSADSLTDTQYF. The CDR3 DNA reads as TGTGCCAGCAGTTCGGCAGACAGTCTCACGGATACGCAGTATTTT. This chain joins TRBV6-5 and TRBJ2-3; D may be TRBD1 (5 bases). Trimming shortened V by 4 bases and J by 6 bases, and 17 bases separated the two germline ends. The CDR3 consists of 15 residues. The germline CDR1 and CDR2 sequences are MNHEY and SVGAGI.

V gene TRBV10-3 combines with J gene TRBJ2-3; D might be TRBD2 (5 bases). Germline lookup yields CDR1 ENHRY and CDR2 SYGVKD. V shed 4 bases and J shed 5 bases, with 13 bases lying between them. This CDR3 is 14 amino acids long. CDR3 DNA: TGTGCCATCAGTGCTAGCCTGGCCAAAGATACGCAGTATTTT. Protein: CAISASLAKDTQYF.

As for this clonotype: A much larger clone differs by one base, so this may be a read error. The chain employs TRBV25-1 and TRBJ1-1; a weak D match, TRBD1 (5 bases). V was pared by 3 bases and J by 0 bases, with 8 bases between. The CDR3 length is 14 residues. Germline values: CDR1 MGHDK, CDR2 SYGVNS. Here the CDR3 DNA reads TGTGCCAGCAGTGACCCGACAGTGAACACTGAAGCTTTCTTT. This sequence encodes CASSDPTVNTEAFF.

This clonotype has only a few counts. The V call is TRBV20-1, the J call TRBJ2-5; D call uncertain. Looked up from germline, CDR1 is DFQATT and CDR2 is SNEGSKA (reference sequence). The CDR3 loop spans 12 amino acids. Trimming shortened V by 3 bases and J by 4 bases, and 9 bases separated the two germline ends. In nucleotides, the CDR3 is TGCAGTGCTAGGTCGGAGAGAGAGACCCAGTACTTC. Amino acids: CSARSERETQYF.

This clonotype was found a few times. The chain joins TRBV6-6 to TRBJ1-6, with no clear D. Per the germline V gene, CDR1 is MNHNY and CDR2 is SVGAGI (reference sequence). V lost 9 bases, J lost 9 bases, and 12 bases lay in between. The CDR3 runs to 12 residues. The CDR3: CASSGSGSPLHF. DNA of the CDR3: TGTGCCAGTTCGGGGTCGGGTTCACCCCTCCACTTT.

The chain has TRBV4-2 and TRBJ2-3; 12 positions agree with TRBD2. CDR1 LGHNA and CDR2 YNFKEQ come from the germline V gene. Trimming cost V 0 bases and J 2 bases; bases outside gene matches: 6. The CDR3 is 18 residues long. The CDR3 reads CASSQDKTSGGNTDTQYF. CDR3 sequence (DNA): TGTGCCAGCAGCCAAGATAAGACTAGCGGGGGTAACACAGATACGCAGTATTTT.

DNA of the CDR3: TGTGCCAGCAGTGCGCACAGGCTTGGGGCCAACGTCCTGACTTTC. As protein: CASSAHRLGANVLTF. The V call is TRBV6-1, the J call TRBJ2-6; perhaps TRBD1 as D (5 bases). Between the trimmed V and J ends, which lost 4 bases and 3 bases, there was a span of 10 bases. CDR1 and CDR2 (germline): MNHNS, SASEGT. The CDR3 consists of 15 residues.

This clonotype was seen more than once but under ten times. The chain carries TRBV5-1 and TRBJ2-3; 7 bases map to TRBD2. The CDR3 contains 16 residues. V shed 1 base, J shed 2 bases, and the junction held 7 bases outside the gene matches. The germline CDR1 and CDR2 sequences are SGHRS and YFSETQ. The CDR3 DNA reads as TGCGCCAGCAGCTTGACGGGGGGAGGCTACACAGATACGCAGTATTTT. This sequence encodes CASSLTGGGYTDTQYF.